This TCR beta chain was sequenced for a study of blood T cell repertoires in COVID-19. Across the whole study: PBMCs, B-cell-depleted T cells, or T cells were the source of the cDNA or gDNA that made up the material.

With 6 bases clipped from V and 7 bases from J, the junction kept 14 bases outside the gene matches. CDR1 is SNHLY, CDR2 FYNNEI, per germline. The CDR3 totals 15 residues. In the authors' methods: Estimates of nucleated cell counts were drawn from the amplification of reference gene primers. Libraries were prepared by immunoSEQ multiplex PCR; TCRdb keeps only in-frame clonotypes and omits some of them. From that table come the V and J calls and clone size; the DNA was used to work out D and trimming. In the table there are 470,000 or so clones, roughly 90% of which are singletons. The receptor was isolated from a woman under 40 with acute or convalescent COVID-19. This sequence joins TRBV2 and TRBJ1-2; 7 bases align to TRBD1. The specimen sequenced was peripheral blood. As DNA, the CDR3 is TGTGCCAGCAGATACGTAGCCGGGACAGCTGTTGGCTACACCTTC. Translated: CASRYVAGTAVGYTF.